Listed below are T cell receptor beta chains from one sample, sequenced in a study. MiXCR, applied by TCRdb to the 5' RACE reads, yields one record per CDR3 protein. The sample includes some 44,000 distinct CDR3 sequences, about 20% seen only once; the top ten take 4%. Sequenced input: Tregs sorted from blood. The source of these receptors is a female donor with breast cancer. Both conserved end residues are part of each CDR3. D genes are given only for firm matches. Size is omitted from some rows. Given values are once, few, many or a class for expanded clones.

d_call clone_size j_call v_call cdr3_aa cdr3_nt
NA NA TRBJ2-2 TRBV5-1 CASSPTGLGTGELFF TGCGCCAGCAGCCCCACAGGGTTGGGCACCGGGGAGCTGTTTTTT
TRBD1 many TRBJ2-3 TRBV20-1 CSARSQGAGTDTQYF TGCAGTGCTAGGTCGCAGGGGGCCGGGACAGATACGCAGTATTTT
NA many TRBJ2-1 TRBV7-2 CASSPHGRGSSYNEQFF TGTGCCAGCAGCCCCCATGGCCGCGGCTCTTCCTACAATGAGCAGTTCTTC
NA few TRBJ2-1 TRBV29-1 CSVELVYNEQFF TGCAGCGTTGAATTAGTTTACAATGAGCAGTTCTTC
TRBD1 medium-sized TRBJ1-1 TRBV5-4 CASSPRQGMNTEAFF TGTGCCAGCAGCCCCAGACAGGGAATGAACACTGAAGCTTTCTTT
NA many TRBJ2-7 TRBV28 CASSSDSGVDEQYF TGTGCCAGCAGTTCGGACAGTGGGGTTGACGAGCAGTACTTC
TRBD2 few TRBJ2-1 TRBV20-1 CSASYRTSGGDEQFF TGCAGTGCTTCCTACCGGACTAGCGGGGGGGATGAGCAGTTCTTC
NA NA TRBJ2-2 TRBV6-1 CASSANRFNTGELFF TGTGCCAGCAGTGCCAACAGATTCAACACCGGGGAGCTGTTTTTT
NA few TRBJ1-4 TRBV11-2 CASSWGMGNDEKLFF TGTGCCAGCAGCTGGGGGATGGGAAACGATGAAAAACTGTTTTTT
NA many TRBJ2-2 TRBV6-1 CASRGLNTGELFF TGTGCCAGCAGGGGCTTGAACACCGGGGAGCTGTTTTTT
NA few TRBJ2-2 TRBV28 CASTAGPPGELFF TGTGCCAGCACCGCGGGCCCTCCCGGGGAGCTGTTTTTT
NA few TRBJ2-7 TRBV27 CASSTGTSYSEQYF TGTGCCAGCTCGACCGGGACAAGCTACTCCGAGCAGTACTTC
TRBD2 few TRBJ2-1 TRBV10-1 CASSDPSGSSGHNEQFF TGCGCCAGCAGTGACCCTAGCGGGAGTTCGGGCCACAATGAGCAGTTCTTC
NA NA TRBJ2-1 TRBV25-1 CASSGPDNEQFF TGTGCCAGCAGTGGTCCGGACAATGAGCAGTTCTTC
NA many TRBJ1-1 TRBV7-9 CASNLPKNTEAFF TGTGCCAGCAACTTACCCAAGAACACTGAAGCTTTCTTT
NA many TRBJ2-1 TRBV7-3 CASSLTSQNEQFF TGTGCCAGCAGCTTAACTAGCCAGAATGAGCAGTTCTTC
NA many TRBJ2-7 TRBV28 CASSSSYEQYF TGTGCCAGCAGTTCATCCTACGAGCAGTACTTC
NA many TRBJ2-7 TRBV4-1 CASSHGQSYEQYF TGCGCCAGCAGCCATGGACAGTCCTACGAGCAGTACTTC
NA NA TRBJ2-7 TRBV11-2 CASSNRATNSYEQYF TGTGCCAGCAGCAACCGGGCTACCAACTCCTACGAGCAGTACTTC
NA NA TRBJ2-6 TRBV6-5 CASSYSNRLSGANVLTF TGTGCCAGCAGTTACTCGAACAGATTATCTGGGGCCAACGTCCTGACTTTC
NA few TRBJ1-4 TRBV2 CASSEGVVLFF TGTGCCAGCAGTGAAGGGGTCGTTCTGTTTTTT
TRBD1 many TRBJ1-2 TRBV12-3/TRBV12-4 CASSLEGTGIHGYTF TGTGCCAGCAGTTTAGAGGGGACAGGGATCCATGGCTACACCTTC
TRBD1 NA TRBJ1-4 TRBV6-5 CASSHHPPLSRGQDEKLFF TGTGCCAGCAGTCACCATCCTCCCCTCTCCAGGGGGCAGGATGAAAAACTGTTTTTT
TRBD1 NA TRBJ2-5 TRBV29-1 CSVSPPTGTGSTQYF TGCAGCGTTAGTCCTCCTACCGGGACAGGGAGTACCCAGTACTTC
TRBD1 few TRBJ2-3 TRBV12-3/TRBV12-4 CASSPQGDGTDTQYF TGTGCCAGCAGTCCCCAGGGGGATGGCACAGATACGCAGTATTTT
NA many TRBJ1-1 TRBV5-5 CASSSGPGNTEAFF TGTGCCAGCAGCTCCGGGCCCGGAAACACTGAAGCTTTCTTT
NA NA TRBJ1-6 TRBV7-3 CASSSWGNSPLHF TGTGCCAGCAGCTCATGGGGTAATTCACCCCTCCACTTT
NA NA TRBJ2-7 TRBV28 CASSLRQIVVGGREQYF TGTGCCAGCAGTTTAAGACAGATTGTGGTGGGGGGCAGGGAGCAGTACTTC
TRBD2 few TRBJ2-3 TRBV7-8 CASSLAGADTQYF TGTGCCAGCAGCTTGGCGGGAGCCGATACGCAGTATTTT
NA few TRBJ2-7 TRBV6-1 CASSEAKSYEQYF TGTGCCAGCAGTGAAGCTAAATCCTACGAGCAGTACTTC
TRBD1 NA TRBJ2-1 TRBV7-2 CASSFVVGTAMYNEQFF TGTGCCAGCAGCTTTGTGGTCGGGACAGCCATGTACAATGAGCAGTTCTTC
NA NA TRBJ1-4 TRBV13 CASSLGNWPNEKLLF TGTGCCAGCAGCTTGGGCAATTGGCCTAATGAAAAACTGCTTTTT
TRBD2 few TRBJ2-4 TRBV11-3 CASSLGGGNIQYF TGTGCCAGCAGCTTAGGGGGGGGAAACATTCAGTACTTC
NA NA TRBJ1-1 TRBV6-1 CASSGAENTEAFF TGTGCCAGCAGTGGGGCGGAGAACACTGAAGCTTTCTTT
NA NA TRBJ1-5 TRBV28 CASSFVLSNQPQHF TGTGCCAGCAGTTTTGTTCTTTCCAATCAGCCCCAGCATTTT
TRBD2 NA TRBJ2-6 TRBV28 CASSSPLGRESSGANVLTF TGTGCCAGCAGTTCCCCCCTCGGGCGGGAGTCCTCTGGGGCCAACGTCCTGACTTTC
TRBD1 NA TRBJ2-3 TRBV6-1 CASSGTGGADTQYF TGTGCCAGCAGCGGGACAGGGGGCGCAGATACGCAGTATTTT
NA few TRBJ1-1 TRBV12-3/TRBV12-4 CASSSRGKGVDTEAFF TGTGCCAGCAGTTCACGGGGGAAGGGGGTCGACACTGAAGCTTTCTTT
NA NA TRBJ1-1 TRBV7-8 CASSLGMAANTEAFF TGTGCCAGCAGCTTAGGCATGGCAGCGAACACTGAAGCTTTCTTT
TRBD1 NA TRBJ2-3 TRBV5-1 CASSQKTGGGTDTQYF TGCGCCAGCAGCCAAAAGACAGGGGGCGGCACAGATACGCAGTATTTT
TRBD2 NA TRBJ2-3 TRBV5-1 CASSFGGLAGAVTDTQYF TGCGCCAGCAGCTTTGGTGGACTAGCGGGAGCGGTCACAGATACGCAGTATTTT
TRBD1 few TRBJ2-1 TRBV9 CASSVVGTGVVGEQFF TGTGCCAGCAGCGTAGTTGGGACAGGGGTTGTGGGTGAGCAGTTCTTC
NA NA TRBJ2-1 TRBV29-1 CSALGEAFYNEQFF TGCAGCGCGTTGGGGGAAGCCTTCTACAATGAGCAGTTCTTC
NA NA TRBJ2-7 TRBV9 CASSVDPDLSYEQYF TGTGCCAGCAGCGTAGACCCGGACCTCTCCTACGAGCAGTACTTC
NA NA TRBJ2-3 TRBV19 CASSIGGGDTQYF TGTGCCAGTAGTATAGGAGGCGGAGATACGCAGTATTTT
NA NA TRBJ1-2 TRBV6-5 CASSEAFFGPNYGYTF TGTGCCAGCAGCGAGGCGTTCTTCGGACCTAACTATGGCTACACCTTC
TRBD2 NA TRBJ2-5 TRBV5-1 CASSRGRGGTQYF TGCGCCAGCAGCCGGGGGAGGGGAGGGACCCAGTACTTC
NA NA TRBJ1-5 TRBV5-1 CASSLGGGQPQHF TGCGCCAGCAGCTTGGGGGGTGGTCAGCCCCAGCATTTT
NA NA TRBJ1-2 TRBV4-1 CVSSQDPGSNYGYTF TGCGTCAGCAGCCAAGATCCGGGATCCAACTATGGCTACACCTTC
NA NA TRBJ1-5 TRBV28 CASSEGHLGDQPQHF TGTGCCAGCAGTGAGGGACATCTTGGAGATCAGCCCCAGCATTTT
NA NA TRBJ2-1 TRBV15 CATSSISRGYNEQFF TGTGCCACCAGCAGTATATCGAGAGGGTACAATGAGCAGTTCTTC
TRBD2 NA TRBJ2-5 TRBV7-9 CASSVPGGGQETQYF TGTGCCAGCAGCGTGCCGGGAGGTGGCCAAGAGACCCAGTACTTC
NA many TRBJ2-7 TRBV24-1 CATSAGLSYEQYF TGTGCCACCAGTGCAGGACTGTCCTACGAGCAGTACTTC
NA NA TRBJ1-1 TRBV28 CASNVLGSTEAFF TGTGCCAGCAACGTTCTTGGGAGCACTGAAGCTTTCTTT
NA many TRBJ2-2 TRBV5-1 CARLWSGELFF TGCGCCAGACTTTGGTCCGGGGAGCTGTTTTTT